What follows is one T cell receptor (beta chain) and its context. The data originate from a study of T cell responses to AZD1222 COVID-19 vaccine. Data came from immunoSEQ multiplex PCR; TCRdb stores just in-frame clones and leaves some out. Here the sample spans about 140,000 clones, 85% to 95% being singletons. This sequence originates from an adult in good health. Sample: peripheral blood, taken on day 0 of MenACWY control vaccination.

The CDR3 DNA reads as TGTGCCAGCAGTTTCATTACCGGGACAGTTAACTACGAGCAGTACTTC. Its protein product is CASSFITGTVNYEQYF. The J gene is TRBJ2-7, the V gene TRBV6-2 or TRBV6-3; 7 nucleotides agree with TRBD1. The CDR3 length is 16 residues. Germline V gene data show CDR1 as MNHEY and CDR2 as SVGEGT. J lost 3 bases, V lost 4 bases, and 12 bases had no gene match.